Listed below are T cell receptor beta chains from one sample, sequenced in a study of control samples from healthy donors and cancer patients. The protocol was immunoSEQ multiplex PCR, while the TCRdb copy is restricted to in-frame clones and leaves out a portion. The sample holds tens of thousands of clones, approximately 93% seen once. The specimen was blood. The receptors were gathered from a woman aged 25 to 39 in good health. Each CDR3 is given with its conserved first and last residue. The D gene is left open where the match is weak. Clone size is shown for a subset of rows, as once, few, many or a class of expanded clone.

>TRBV10-1|-|TRBJ2-1|-
TGCGCCAGCAGTGGGGGGCCCAGGCAGTTCTTC
CASSGGPRQFF
>TRBV4-1|TRBD2|TRBJ2-1|-
TGCGCCAGCAGCCAAGGGGCCGGGACTACCTCATACAATGAGCAGTTCTTC
CASSQGAGTTSYNEQFF
>TRBV27|-|TRBJ2-5|-
TGTGCCAGCAGTCCGGGACAACAAGAGACCCAGTACTTC
CASSPGQQETQYF
>TRBV3-1/TRBV3-2|-|TRBJ2-7|once
TGTGCCAGCAGCCAAGAGCTACAGGGATACGAGCAGTACTTC
CASSQELQGYEQYF
>TRBV9|TRBD2|TRBJ2-2|-
TGTGCCAGCAGCGTCGGGCTAGCGGGAGCTTCCGGGGAGCTGTTTTTT
CASSVGLAGASGELFF
>TRBV11-3|-|TRBJ2-7|few
TGTGCCAGCAGCTTAGATTTTGTGTCGCGGGGGCCGTCCTACGAGCAGTACTTC
CASSLDFVSRGPSYEQYF
>TRBV11-3|TRBD1|TRBJ1-2|-
TGTGCCAGCAGCACAGGGGACCCTATTTATGGCTACACCTTC
CASSTGDPIYGYTF
>TRBV28|-|TRBJ1-5|-
TGTGCCAGCAGCCCCACCAGGGAACATCAGCCCCAGCATTTT
CASSPTREHQPQHF
>TRBV18|-|TRBJ2-1|-
TGTGCCAGCTCACCACCTTTTAGGGATAGCTCCTACAATGAGCAGTTCTTC
CASSPPFRDSSYNEQFF
>TRBV9|-|TRBJ2-7|once
TGTGCCAGCAGCGCAGGGACGTCCTCCTACGAGCAGTACTTC
CASSAGTSSYEQYF
>TRBV19|-|TRBJ1-5|once
TGTGCCAGTAGTATAAAAACCGAAGGTAGCAATCAGCCCCAGCATTTT
CASSIKTEGSNQPQHF
>TRBV10-3|-|TRBJ2-5|-
TGTGCCATCAGGGACAGACAAGAGACCCAGTACTTC
CAIRDRQETQYF
>TRBV11-2|-|TRBJ2-2|-
TGTGCCAGCAGCTTAGCTCGGAACACCGGGGAGCTGTTTTTT
CASSLARNTGELFF
>TRBV5-1|TRBD1|TRBJ2-7|once
TGCGCCAGCAGCGCCACGGACAGGGGTTCGTACGAGCAGTACTTC
CASSATDRGSYEQYF